The 32 T cell receptor beta chains below come from one sample, sequenced in a study of post-analysis software for immune sequencing data (dated by TCRdb to between 2015 and 2017). Preparation of the library involved PCR. Sequencer: Illumina HiSeq 2500. To reduce PCR and sequencing biases, unique molecular identifiers were built into the TCR beta cDNA libraries. TCRdb reanalyzed the raw reads on its own, using fastp at Q25 for trimming and MiXCR for clone calling, and kept in-frame beta chains. Merged by CDR3 protein, the rows form single entries marked with the most common genes and DNA. The table for this sample lists 700,000 to 800,000 distinct CDR3 sequences; roughly 27% of them were counted only once. Roughly 0.57% of the sample is held by the ten biggest clonotypes. These receptors' antigens are unknown. What the research found in general, with its limitations: Significantly higher frequencies in patients than in controls were found for about 5 TRBV segments, including TRBV5-6, TRBV5-1 and TRBV20-1.

The sequencing sample was made of blood. The receptors derive from a girl aged 10 to 17 with multiple sclerosis.

Comment on this clonotype: A much larger clone sits a single nucleotide away, making a read error possible. The chain employs TRBV20-1 and TRBJ2-1; 7 bases match TRBD1. The closer fit of TRBJ2-7 to the DNA end suggests the J call may be wrong. The germline gives CDR1 DFQATT, CDR2 SNEGSKA (reference sequence). The CDR3 extends over 15 amino acids. The CDR3 region is CSAQRGLSSYNEQYF. For the CDR3, the DNA is TGCAGTGCCCAAAGGGGGCTGAGCTCCTACAATGAGCAGTACTTC.

The rearrangement links TRBV25-1 to TRBJ1-5; 11 bases are shared with TRBD1. This CDR3 is built from 16 residues. Trimming cost V 0 bases and J 4 bases; bases outside gene matches: 2. Germline V lookup: CDR1 MGHDK, CDR2 SYGVNS. CDR3 sequence: CASSEYGTGGNQPQHF. The CDR3 nucleotides are TGTGCCAGCAGTGAATATGGGACAGGGGGTAATCAGCCCCAGCATTTT.

CDR3 in DNA: TGTGCCAGCAGAGGACAGGGTTTCGCTCCTAGCGGGGGTAGTGAGCAGTTCTTC. Amino acid sequence: CASRGQGFAPSGGSEQFF. The J gene is TRBJ2-1, the V gene TRBV6-1; 10 nucleotides line up with TRBD2. The CDR3 covers 18 residues. Trimming removed 6 bases from V and 9 bases from J; junction bases left unmatched: 20. The germline V gene encodes CDR1 MNHNS and CDR2 SASEGT.

V gene TRBV20-1 combines with J gene TRBJ2-3; 7 bases are a match to TRBD2. CDR1 DFQATT and CDR2 SNEGSKA come from the germline V gene (reference sequence). The CDR3 is 15 residues long. Germline trimming cut 6 bases from V and 6 bases from J; bases unmatched to any gene: 15. DNA for the CDR3: TGCAGTGCGACTCCGCGGGGAGGGCGTGGCGATACGCAGTATTTT. Protein product: CSATPRGGRGDTQYF.

The chain carries TRBV28 and TRBJ2-3; D not resolved. This CDR3 has 15 amino acids. Between the trimmed V and J ends, which lost 3 bases and 3 bases, there was a span of 13 bases. Germline values: CDR1 MDHEN, CDR2 SYDVKM. The DNA of the CDR3 is TGTGCCAGCAGTTTCCCCCTGGGGTCGACAGATACGCAGTATTTT. This translates into CASSFPLGSTDTQYF.

Many counts were recorded for this clonotype. V usage is TRBV9 and J usage is TRBJ2-3; 10 bases align to TRBD2. Germline CDR1 SGDLS, CDR2 YYNGEE. This CDR3 region has 18 residues. The ends lost 0 bases at V and 5 bases at J; junction bases unmatched: 12. Here the CDR3 reads CASSVAGRTSGTIDTQYF. In DNA, the CDR3 is TGTGCCAGCAGCGTAGCAGGGCGGACTAGCGGAACCATAGATACGCAGTATTTT.

This clonotype was seen a handful of times. The chain links TRBV28 to TRBJ2-1; no definite D call. Trimming pared 5 bases from V and 3 bases from J, leaving 14 bases between. Germline CDR1 reads MDHEN; CDR2 reads SYDVKM. The CDR3 extends over 15 amino acids. The CDR3 spells CASSNPGQVYNEQFF. The DNA of the CDR3 is TGTGCCAGCAGTAACCCGGGCCAGGTCTACAATGAGCAGTTCTTC.

The V gene is TRBV27, the J gene TRBJ2-1; D not certain. The V gene lost 3 bases and the J gene lost 7 bases, with 16 bases spanning the gap. Germline V CDR1 and CDR2: MNHEY, SMNVEV (reference sequence). This CDR3 is built from 15 residues. The CDR3: CASSFLGRNGNEQFF. CDR3 sequence (DNA): TGTGCCAGCAGTTTCTTAGGACGAAACGGGAATGAGCAGTTCTTC.

This sequence joins TRBV24-1 and TRBJ2-1; D not certain. Germline assignment: CDR1 KGHDR and CDR2 SFDVKD. The CDR3 extends over 13 amino acids. V was trimmed by 3 bases and J by 6 bases, leaving 8 bases between them. The CDR3 reads CATSDPPGNEQFF. The CDR3 DNA reads as TGTGCCACCAGTGATCCCCCAGGCAATGAGCAGTTCTTC.

The V and J genes are TRBV7-2 and TRBJ2-7; TRBD1 agrees at 9 bases. The tail of the sequence fits TRBJ2-5 better, so the J call may be wrong. The CDR3 covers 16 residues. The V gene's germline CDR1 is SGHTA and CDR2 FQGNSA. CDR3 amino acids: CASSFIRGQGLETQYF. CDR3 in DNA: TGTGCCAGCAGCTTCATAAGGGGACAGGGTTTGGAGACCCAGTACTTC.

Comments on this clonotype: Since a much larger clone is just one base distant, this may be a read error. The rearrangement links TRBV15 to TRBJ2-1; 8 bases are a match to TRBD2. The V segment lost 5 bases and the J segment 8 bases; nucleotides outside the gene matches: 8. CDR3 size: 14 residues. Germline V lookup: CDR1 LNHNV, CDR2 YYDKDF (reference sequence). The CDR3 loop reads CATSGGLGADEQFF. Written as DNA, the CDR3 is TGTGCCACCAGCGGGGGACTAGGTGCGGATGAGCAGTTCTTC.

This clonotype was seen a handful of times. The J gene is TRBJ2-1, the V gene TRBV6-2 or TRBV6-3; 9 bases agree with TRBD1. The CDR3 is 15 residues long. CDR1 is MNHEY and CDR2 is SVGEGT in the germline V gene. J lost 2 bases, V lost 7 bases, and 6 bases had no gene match. In nucleotides, the CDR3 is TGTGCCAGCATCCCCGGGACAGGGACCTACAATGAGCAGTTCTTC. This gives the protein CASIPGTGTYNEQFF.

This clonotype was recorded a few times. V usage is TRBV27 and J usage is TRBJ2-3; no reliable D call. This CDR3 is 13 amino acids long. The germline V gene encodes CDR1 MNHEY and CDR2 SMNVEV (reference sequence). Trimming pared 2 bases from V and 8 bases from J, leaving 11 bases between. Here the CDR3 reads CASSLSSLGTQYF. DNA for the CDR3: TGTGCCAGCAGTTTAAGTTCTTTGGGTACGCAGTATTTT.

This clonotype was seen a handful of times. The chain has TRBV12-3 or TRBV12-4 and TRBJ2-1; 12 bases are a match to TRBD1. The CDR3 sequence is 15 residues long. Losses at the gene ends were 7 bases for V and 7 bases for J; bases not matched to a gene: 8. CDR3 bases: TGTGCCAGCAACCCGGGACAGGGGGCGCGAAATGAGCAGTTCTTC. It yields the protein CASNPGQGARNEQFF.

This clonotype was seen a few times. This chain uses TRBV29-1 with TRBJ2-5; D is unresolved. The CDR3 totals 12 residues. The V gene's germline CDR1 is SQVTM and CDR2 ANQGSEA. V lost 4 bases and J 4 bases, leaving 10 bases between the germline ends. DNA for the CDR3: TGCAGCGTTGTTGCAGTAAGAGAGACCCAGTACTTC. Its translation: CSVVAVRETQYF.

The genes are TRBV6-6 and TRBJ1-1; TRBD1 might be the D (5 bases). Germline V gene sequence: CDR1 MNHNY, CDR2 SVGAGI (reference sequence). The CDR3 length is 16 residues. The germline V and J ends were trimmed by 2 bases and 3 bases, with 16 bases remaining between them. In DNA, the CDR3 is TGTGCCAGCAGTTACCGGAGGGCCCGAGGGGACACTGAAGCTTTCTTT. It translates to CASSYRRARGDTEAFF.

This clonotype came up a few times. This chain links TRBV15 with TRBJ2-4; D perhaps matches TRBD2 (5 bases). The germline V gene encodes CDR1 LNHNV and CDR2 YYDKDF (reference sequence). This CDR3 region has 15 residues. Trimming removed 0 bases from V and 0 bases from J, with 6 bases in between. DNA of the CDR3: TGTGCCACCAGCAGAGATGGACTAGCCAAAAACATTCAGTACTTC. It yields the protein CATSRDGLAKNIQYF.

This rearrangement joins TRBV14 to TRBJ1-1; D perhaps matches TRBD1 (6 bases). Trimming stripped 5 bases from V and 4 bases from J, with 11 bases between. Per the germline V gene, CDR1 is SGHDN and CDR2 is FVKESK. The CDR3 consists of 13 residues. CDR3 loop: CASSVRGSTEAFF. For the CDR3, the DNA is TGTGCCAGCAGCGTCAGGGGAAGCACTGAAGCTTTCTTT.

This chain joins TRBV7-2 and TRBJ2-4; D might be TRBD1 (6 bases). V was pared by 1 base and J by 7 bases, with 23 bases between. This CDR3 spans 18 amino acids. Germline loops: CDR1 SGHTA, CDR2 FQGNSA. CDR3 sequence reads: CASSLDGLGQPSGNIQYF. In nucleotides, the CDR3 is TGTGCCAGCAGCTTAGACGGTCTCGGACAGCCCTCAGGGAACATTCAGTACTTC.

This clonotype occurred a few times. This chain joins TRBV2 and TRBJ2-3, with D perhaps matching TRBD2 (5 bases). V was shortened by 2 bases and J by 0 bases, with 9 bases between the two germline ends. CDR1 is SNHLY, CDR2 FYNNEI, per germline. This CDR3 is 15 amino acids long. CDR3 sequence reads: CASSERRASTDTQYF. The CDR3 nucleotides read TGTGCCAGCAGTGAAAGGCGGGCTAGCACAGATACGCAGTATTTT. Complete variable domain (other parts from reference TRBV2 and TRBJ2-3): EPEVTQTPSHQVTQMGQEVILRCVPISNHLYFYWYRQILGQKVEFLVSFYNNEISEKSEIFDDQFSVERPDGSNFTLKIRSTKLEDSAMYFCASSERRASTDTQYFGPGTRLTVL.

V is TRBV7-2 and J is TRBJ1-5; no reliable D call. Germline CDR1 SGHTA, CDR2 FQGNSA. Trimming left V 1 base short and J 6 bases short, with 13 bases between. This CDR3 is built from 15 residues. Written as DNA, the CDR3 is TGTGCCAGCAGCTTAGGGCCGCCAAAGGGTCAGCCCCAGCATTTT. Translation: CASSLGPPKGQPQHF. Using reference TRBV7-2 and TRBJ1-5 for the parts outside the CDR3, the full variable domain is GAGVSQSPSNKVTEKGKDVELRCDPISGHTALYWYRQSLGQGLEFLIYFQGNSAPDKSGLPSDRFSAERTGGSVSTLTIQRTQQEDSAVYLCASSLGPPKGQPQHFGDGTRLSIL.

The rearrangement joins TRBV7-9 to TRBJ1-1; unclear D gene. Germline CDR1 reads SEHNR; CDR2 reads FQNEAQ (reference sequence). Trimming removed 6 bases at V and 1 base at J, with 15 bases between. This CDR3 spans 15 amino acids. The CDR3 coding sequence is TGTGCCAGCAGGGAAAGTCCGCTGGGGAACACTGAAGCTTTCTTT. Protein sequence: CASRESPLGNTEAFF.

The chain is built from TRBV7-2 and TRBJ2-4; no reliable D call. Near its end, the DNA agrees better with TRBJ2-7, so the J call may be wrong. This CDR3 is built from 16 residues. Germline CDR1 reads SGHTA; CDR2 reads FQGNSA. CDR3 DNA: TGTGCCAGCAGCTCCCAGACGGCTCGCTACGGACACGAGCAGTACTTC. This gives the protein CASSSQTARYGHEQYF.

This chain uses TRBV7-2 with TRBJ2-1; D is uncertain. The CDR3 extends over 15 amino acids. Per germline, CDR1 SGHTA and CDR2 FQGNSA. The germline V and J ends were trimmed by 2 bases and 0 bases, with 8 bases remaining between them. CDR3 sequence (DNA): TGTGCCAGCAGCTTACAGGATCGCTCCTACAATGAGCAGTTCTTC. Amino acid sequence: CASSLQDRSYNEQFF.

Many counts were recorded for this clonotype. V is TRBV20-1 and J is TRBJ2-7; either TRBD1 or TRBD2 may supply D (5 bases each). This CDR3 spans 16 amino acids. The V gene lost 5 bases and the J gene lost 0 bases, with 20 bases spanning the gap. Germline CDR1 is DFQATT and CDR2 is SNEGSKA (reference sequence). CDR3 amino acids: CSALSASRGSSYEQYF. CDR3 bases: TGCAGTGCTCTTAGCGCTTCAAGGGGCAGCTCCTACGAGCAGTACTTC.

The chain carries TRBV7-2 and TRBJ2-7, with D perhaps matching TRBD2 (6 bases). This CDR3 has 15 amino acids. CDR1 is SGHTA and CDR2 is FQGNSA in the germline V gene. V was pared by 1 base and J by 1 base, with 11 bases between. The CDR3 reads CASSLGLGTSYEQYF. CDR3 coding DNA: TGTGCCAGCAGCTTAGGTCTCGGGACTTCCTACGAGCAGTACTTC.

This clonotype was counted many times. The CDR3 DNA reads as TGCAGCGTTGTGATTAGGGCTAGCGGGAGGAACGGGGCCTACGAGCAGTACTTC. This translates into CSVVIRASGRNGAYEQYF. The chain joins TRBV29-1 to TRBJ2-7, with 11 bases matching TRBD2. CDR3 length equals 18 residues. V was pared by 4 bases and J by 2 bases, with 16 bases of the junction left unmatched. Germline assignment: CDR1 SQVTM and CDR2 ANQGSEA.

This clonotype was counted only a few times. The chain is built from TRBV20-1 and TRBJ2-1; 12 nucleotides line up with TRBD2. The germline V gene encodes CDR1 DFQATT and CDR2 SNEGSKA (reference sequence). The J segment lost 0 bases and the V segment lost 5 bases, leaving 8 bases of the junction unmatched. The CDR3 is 17 amino acids. For the CDR3, the DNA is TGCAGTGCTGGGAGGACTAGCGGGGTGAACTCCTACAATGAGCAGTTCTTC. It specifies CSAGRTSGVNSYNEQFF.

The chain uses TRBV12-3 or TRBV12-4 and TRBJ1-3, with 9 bases that match TRBD1. V shed 5 bases, J shed 0 bases, and the junction held 14 bases outside the gene matches. CDR3 length equals 19 residues. The CDR3: CASSRRTGATTYSGNTIYF. In DNA form, the CDR3 reads TGTGCCAGCAGTAGACGGACAGGGGCTACTACTTACTCTGGAAACACCATATATTTT.

The chain links TRBV5-1 to TRBJ2-7; the match to TRBD1 covers 7 bases. J gave up 6 bases and V 0 bases, and 6 bases lay outside the gene matches. The CDR3 is 14 amino acids. Germline loops: CDR1 SGHRS, CDR2 YFSETQ. The CDR3 DNA sequence: TGCGCCAGCAGCTTGGAGACAGGGTTCGCCGAGCAGTACTTC. Protein: CASSLETGFAEQYF.

The gene calls are TRBV9 and TRBJ2-5, with 10 bases that match TRBD2. The CDR3 length is 16 residues. J lost 7 bases, V lost 2 bases, and 11 bases had no gene match. Germline lookup yields CDR1 SGDLS and CDR2 YYNGEE. Written as DNA, the CDR3 is TGTGCCAGCAGCGTTGGGGTAGCGGGAGGAAAAGGGACCCAGTACTTC. Encoded protein: CASSVGVAGGKGTQYF.

This clonotype was seen once. One end of the junction varies from germline; a read error may be responsible. This sequence joins TRBV7-2 and TRBJ1-6, with D unresolved. Germline V gene data show CDR1 as SGHTA and CDR2 as FQGNSA. This CDR3 is 14 amino acids long. CDR3 loop: CASSLGRMNSPPHF. As DNA, the CDR3 is TGTGCCAGCAGCTTAGGACGGATGAATTCACCCCCCCACTTT. Full variable domain (missing parts from reference TRBV7-2 and TRBJ1-6): GAGVSQSPSNKVTEKGKDVELRCDPISGHTALYWYRQSLGQGLEFLIYFQGNSAPDKSGLPSDRFSAERTGGSVSTLTIQRTQQEDSAVYLCASSLGRMNSPPHFGNGTRLTVT.